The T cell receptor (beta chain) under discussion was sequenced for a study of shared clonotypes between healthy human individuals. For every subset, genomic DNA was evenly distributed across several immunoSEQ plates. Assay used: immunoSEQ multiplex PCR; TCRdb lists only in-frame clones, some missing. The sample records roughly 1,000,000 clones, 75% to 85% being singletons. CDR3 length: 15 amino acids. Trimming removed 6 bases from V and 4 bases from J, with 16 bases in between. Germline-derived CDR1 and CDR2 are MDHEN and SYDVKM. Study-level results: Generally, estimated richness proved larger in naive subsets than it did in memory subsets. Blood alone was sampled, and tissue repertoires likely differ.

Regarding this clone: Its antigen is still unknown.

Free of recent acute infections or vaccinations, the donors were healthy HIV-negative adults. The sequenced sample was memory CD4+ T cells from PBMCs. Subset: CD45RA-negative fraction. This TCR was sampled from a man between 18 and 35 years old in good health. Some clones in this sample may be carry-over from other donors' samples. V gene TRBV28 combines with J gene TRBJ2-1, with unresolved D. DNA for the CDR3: TGTGCCAGCAGCCCCCCTACCGCCCAATACAATGAGCAGTTCTTC. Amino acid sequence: CASSPPTAQYNEQFF.